This TCR beta chain was sequenced in a study of circulating CD8 cells and anti-PD-1 response in melanoma. Study outcomes and limitations: Replicates were generally not done for experiments.

Per germline, CDR1 DFQATT and CDR2 SNEGSKA (reference sequence). This CDR3 has 16 residues. With V trimmed by 0 bases and J by 2 bases, 10 bases remained unmatched. Sorting of live CD3+CD8+TCRalphabeta+ cells by PD-1 and/or TIGIT gave four subsets. Relative to its sample, this clonotype is large. What it binds is unknown. Using around 14 ng of total RNA, TCR libraries were made with the QIAseq Immune Repertoire TCR panel. TCRdb fed the reads into MiXCR, producing one record per CDR3 protein. The table lists roughly 650 distinct CDR3 sequences, approximately 9.1% of them singletons, with over 35% in the top ten.

This TCR was sampled from a human donor with melanoma. The chain couples TRBV20-1 to TRBJ2-7, with 7 bases that match TRBD1. This material consisted of CD8+ T cells from PBMCs, taken at baseline or after one month of anti-PD-1 therapy (not recorded which). The CDR3 loop is CSARDVKGTETYEQYF. CDR3 DNA: TGCAGTGCTAGAGATGTAAAGGGGACAGAGACCTACGAGCAGTACTTC.